This T cell receptor beta chain was captured in a study of blood T cell repertoires in COVID-19. Study-level background: Samples representing acute and convalescent COVID-19 were sourced from the United States, Italy and Spain. T cells, B-cell-depleted T cells, or PBMCs provided the cDNA or gDNA that served as material.

The CDR3 sequence is 14 residues long. Germline V gives CDR1 SGDLS, CDR2 YYNGEE. V shed 3 bases, J shed 1 base, and the junction held 3 bases outside the gene matches. Original processing notes: Amplified reference gene primers provided the basis for estimating nucleated cell counts. Libraries were prepared by immunoSEQ multiplex PCR; TCRdb keeps only in-frame clonotypes and omits some of them. V and J calls and clone size are as listed in that table; D and trimming were resolved from the DNA. The repertoire holds tens of thousands of clones, with around 83% as singletons. The sample comprised peripheral blood. This chain connects TRBV9 to TRBJ1-1, with 7 bases that match TRBD1. The clonotype was recovered from a man aged 60 to 69 with active COVID-19. The CDR3 reads CASSGRDRNTEAFF. CDR3 DNA sequence: TGTGCCAGCAGCGGCCGGGACAGGAACACTGAAGCTTTCTTT.